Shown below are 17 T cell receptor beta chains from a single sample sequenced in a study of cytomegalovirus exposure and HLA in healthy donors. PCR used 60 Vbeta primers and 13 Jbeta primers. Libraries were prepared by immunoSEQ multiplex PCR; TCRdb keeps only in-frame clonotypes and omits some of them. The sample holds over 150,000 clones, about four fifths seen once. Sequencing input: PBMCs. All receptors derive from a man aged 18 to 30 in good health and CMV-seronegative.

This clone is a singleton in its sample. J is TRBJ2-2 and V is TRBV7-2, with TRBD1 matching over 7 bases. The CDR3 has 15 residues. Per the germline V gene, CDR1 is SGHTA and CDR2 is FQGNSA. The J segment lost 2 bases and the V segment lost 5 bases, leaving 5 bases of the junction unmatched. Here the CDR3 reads CASSPTGTNTGELFF. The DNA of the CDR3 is TGTGCCAGCAGCCCGACAGGGACAAACACCGGGGAGCTGTTTTTT. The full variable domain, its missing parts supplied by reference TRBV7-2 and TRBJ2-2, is GAGVSQSPSNKVTEKGKDVELRCDPISGHTALYWYRQSLGQGLEFLIYFQGNSAPDKSGLPSDRFSAERTGGSVSTLTIQRTQQEDSAVYLCASSPTGTNTGELFFGEGSRLTVL.

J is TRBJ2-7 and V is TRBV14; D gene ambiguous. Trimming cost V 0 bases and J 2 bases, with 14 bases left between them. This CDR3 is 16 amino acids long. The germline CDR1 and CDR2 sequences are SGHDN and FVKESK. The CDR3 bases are TGTGCCAGCAGCCAAGATCTAATGTTGGGCCCCTACGAGCAGTACTTC. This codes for CASSQDLMLGPYEQYF. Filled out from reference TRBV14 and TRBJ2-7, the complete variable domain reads EAGVTQFPSHSVIEKGQTVTLRCDPISGHDNLYWYRRVMGKEIKFLLHFVKESKQDESGMPNNRFLAERTGGTYSTLKVQPAELEDSGVYFCASSQDLMLGPYEQYFGPGTRLTVT.

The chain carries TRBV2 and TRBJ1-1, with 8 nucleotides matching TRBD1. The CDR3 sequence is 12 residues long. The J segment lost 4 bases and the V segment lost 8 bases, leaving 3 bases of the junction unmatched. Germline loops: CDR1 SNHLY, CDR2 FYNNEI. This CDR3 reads CASGQGSTEAFF. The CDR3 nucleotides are TGTGCCAGCGGACAGGGTAGCACTGAAGCTTTCTTT.

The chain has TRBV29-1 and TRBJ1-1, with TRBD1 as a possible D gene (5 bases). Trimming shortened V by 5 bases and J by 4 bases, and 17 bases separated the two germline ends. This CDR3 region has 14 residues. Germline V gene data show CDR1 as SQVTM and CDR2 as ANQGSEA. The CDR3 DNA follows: TGCAGCGTTACAGGAGGGCGGACGGGCACTGAAGCTTTCTTT. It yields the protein CSVTGGRTGTEAFF.

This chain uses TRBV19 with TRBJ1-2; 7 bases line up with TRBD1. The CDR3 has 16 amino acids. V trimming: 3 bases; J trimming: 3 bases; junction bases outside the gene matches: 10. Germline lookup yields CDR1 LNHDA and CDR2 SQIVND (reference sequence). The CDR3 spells CASSMGYPTGYYGYTF. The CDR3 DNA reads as TGTGCCAGTAGTATGGGGTACCCGACAGGGTACTATGGCTACACCTTC.

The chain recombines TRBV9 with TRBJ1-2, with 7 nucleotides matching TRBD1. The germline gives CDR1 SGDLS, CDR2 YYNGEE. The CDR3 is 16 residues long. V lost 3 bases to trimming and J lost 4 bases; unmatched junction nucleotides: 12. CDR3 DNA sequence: TGTGCCAGCAGCGAAGCCGGGACAGCGTCTTCCTATGGCTACACCTTC. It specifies CASSEAGTASSYGYTF.

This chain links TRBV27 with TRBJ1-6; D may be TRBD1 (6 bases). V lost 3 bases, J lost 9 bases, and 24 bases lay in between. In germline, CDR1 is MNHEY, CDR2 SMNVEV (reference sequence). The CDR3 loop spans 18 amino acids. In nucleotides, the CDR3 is TGTGCCAGCAGTTTGGGGAAAGGGGGGGCAGATGGTAGTTCACCCCTCCACTTT. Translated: CASSLGKGGADGSSPLHF.

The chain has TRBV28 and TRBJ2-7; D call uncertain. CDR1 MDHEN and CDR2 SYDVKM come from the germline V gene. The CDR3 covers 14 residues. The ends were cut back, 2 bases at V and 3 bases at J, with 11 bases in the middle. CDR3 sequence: CASSLRHLHYEQYV. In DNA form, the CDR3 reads TGTGCCAGCAGTTTACGGCACCTGCACTACGAGCAGTACGTC.

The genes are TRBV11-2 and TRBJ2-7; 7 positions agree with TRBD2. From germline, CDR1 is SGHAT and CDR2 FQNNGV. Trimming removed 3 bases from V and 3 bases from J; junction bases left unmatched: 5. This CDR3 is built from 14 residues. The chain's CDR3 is CASSFFPSGYEQYF. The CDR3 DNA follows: TGTGCCAGCAGCTTTTTCCCTAGCGGCTACGAGCAGTACTTC.

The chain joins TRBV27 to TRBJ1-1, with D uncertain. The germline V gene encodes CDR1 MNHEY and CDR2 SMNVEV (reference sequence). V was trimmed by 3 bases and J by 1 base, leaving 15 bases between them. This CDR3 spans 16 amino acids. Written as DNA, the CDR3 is TGTGCCAGCAGTTTTCAGTCCGTCAGGTCGAACACTGAAGCTTTCTTT. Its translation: CASSFQSVRSNTEAFF.

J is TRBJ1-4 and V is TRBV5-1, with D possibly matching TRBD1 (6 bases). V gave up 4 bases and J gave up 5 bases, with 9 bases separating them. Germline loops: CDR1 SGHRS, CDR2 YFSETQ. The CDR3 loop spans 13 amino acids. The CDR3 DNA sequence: TGCGCCAGCAGCCGGGACAACAATGAAAAACTGTTTTTT. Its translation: CASSRDNNEKLFF.

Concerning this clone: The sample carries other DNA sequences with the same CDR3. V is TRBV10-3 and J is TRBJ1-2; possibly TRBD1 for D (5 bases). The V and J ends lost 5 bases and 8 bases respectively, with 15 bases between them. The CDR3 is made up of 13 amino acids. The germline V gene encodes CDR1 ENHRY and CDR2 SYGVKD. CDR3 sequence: CAISPDTHTGYTF. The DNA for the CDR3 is TGTGCCATCAGTCCGGACACGCACACGGGCTACACCTTC.

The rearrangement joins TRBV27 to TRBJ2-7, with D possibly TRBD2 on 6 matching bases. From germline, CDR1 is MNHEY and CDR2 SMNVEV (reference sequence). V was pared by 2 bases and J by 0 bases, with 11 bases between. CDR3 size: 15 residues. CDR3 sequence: CASSLIGGSSYEQYF. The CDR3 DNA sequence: TGTGCCAGCAGTTTAATTGGGGGGTCCTCCTACGAGCAGTACTTC.

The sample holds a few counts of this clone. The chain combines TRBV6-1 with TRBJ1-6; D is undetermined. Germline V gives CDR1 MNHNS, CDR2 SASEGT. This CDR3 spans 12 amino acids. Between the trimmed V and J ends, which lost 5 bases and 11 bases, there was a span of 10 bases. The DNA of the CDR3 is TGTGCCAGCAGTCAAAAGAGGGCACCCCTCCACTTT. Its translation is CASSQKRAPLHF.

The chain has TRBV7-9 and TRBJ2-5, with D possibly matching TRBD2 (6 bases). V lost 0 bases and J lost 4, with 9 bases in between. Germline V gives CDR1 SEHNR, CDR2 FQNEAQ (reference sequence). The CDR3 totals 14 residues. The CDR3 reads CASSLAGGVETQYF. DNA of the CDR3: TGTGCCAGCAGCTTAGCGGGGGGAGTAGAGACCCAGTACTTC.

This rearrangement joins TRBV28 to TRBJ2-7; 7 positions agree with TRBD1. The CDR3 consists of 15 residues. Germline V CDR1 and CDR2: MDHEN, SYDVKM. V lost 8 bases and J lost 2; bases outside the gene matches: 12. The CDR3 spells CASAVGDSSPYEQYV. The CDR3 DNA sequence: TGTGCCAGCGCCGTGGGGGACAGCTCTCCCTACGAGCAGTACGTC.

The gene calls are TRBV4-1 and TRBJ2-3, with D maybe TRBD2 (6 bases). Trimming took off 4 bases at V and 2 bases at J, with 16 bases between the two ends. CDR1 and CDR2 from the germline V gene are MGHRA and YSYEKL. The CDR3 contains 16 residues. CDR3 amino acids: CASSLEGRPNTDTQYF. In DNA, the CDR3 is TGCGCCAGCAGCCTGGAGGGCCGACCAAACACAGATACGCAGTATTTT.